A single sample gave rise to the 14 T cell receptor beta chains below, sequenced in a study of shared clonotypes between healthy human individuals. CD45RO-negative, CCR7-positively selected cells formed the naive CD8 fraction, excluding terminally differentiated effector memory CD45RA+ cells. Here immunoSEQ multiplex PCR was the method, and the copy in TCRdb shows in-frame clones only, minus some. The table records over 2,000,000 clones, 90% to 95% of them present only once. Specimen: naive CD8+ T cells from PBMCs. Receptors were obtained from a man between 18 and 29 years old in good health. Some clones in this sample may be carry-over from other donors' samples.

V is TRBV4-3 and J is TRBJ2-1, with 9 bases lining up with TRBD2. Trimming removed 1 base from V and 6 bases from J; junction bases left unmatched: 4. Germline values: CDR1 LGHNA, CDR2 YSLEER. The CDR3 is 15 amino acids. The CDR3 here is CASSQGREGPNEQFF. The CDR3 DNA follows: TGCGCCAGCAGCCAAGGGCGGGAGGGCCCCAATGAGCAGTTCTTC.

The chain carries TRBV7-9 and TRBJ1-2; no definite D call. V lost 6 bases, J lost 5 bases, and 10 bases lay in between. CDR1 and CDR2 (germline): SEHNR, FQNEAQ (reference sequence). This CDR3 has 12 residues. CDR3 amino acids: CASSQEEYGYTF. CDR3 bases: TGTGCCAGCAGTCAAGAGGAATATGGCTACACCTTC.

The V call is TRBV18, the J call TRBJ2-1; a weak D match, TRBD2 (7 bases). Germline V CDR1 and CDR2: KGHSH, LQKENI. V lost 3 bases to trimming and J lost 7 bases, with 25 bases between them. The CDR3 contains 18 residues. CDR3 region: CASSPRARGGGPDNEQFF. The CDR3 nucleotides read TGTGCCAGCTCACCTCGTGCGCGAGGGGGAGGGCCTGATAATGAGCAGTTCTTC.

The V gene is TRBV28, the J gene TRBJ2-7, with 7 bases identical to TRBD1. J lost 3 bases, V lost 10 bases, and 12 bases had no gene match. Looked up from germline, CDR1 is MDHEN and CDR2 is SYDVKM. The CDR3 has 14 amino acids. The CDR3, as DNA: TGTGCCACCTTCCCCACAGGGGCCGGCTACGAGCAGTACTTC. Its protein is CATFPTGAGYEQYF.

The V call is TRBV7-9, the J call TRBJ2-2; D gene unclear. With 5 bases removed from V and 4 bases from J, the gap between germline ends came to 11 bases. Germline V gives CDR1 SEHNR, CDR2 FQNEAQ (reference sequence). The CDR3 has 14 amino acids. The CDR3 bases are TGTGCCAGCAGCCCCAGCGTACGCACCGGGGAGCTGTTTTTT. This sequence encodes CASSPSVRTGELFF.

This chain joins TRBV11-2 and TRBJ1-3; D is perhaps TRBD1 (6 bases). CDR1 is SGHAT, CDR2 FQNNGV, per germline. V gave up 5 bases and J gave up 4 bases, with 24 bases separating them. There are 18 residues in the CDR3. CDR3 sequence: CASSPDRPRGRSGNTIYF. CDR3 bases: TGTGCCAGCAGCCCGGACCGCCCCAGGGGAAGGTCGGGAAACACCATATATTTT.

The chain has TRBV5-6 and TRBJ1-2; 9 bases are shared with TRBD1. The CDR3 extends over 13 amino acids. Trimming cost V 3 bases and J 6 bases; bases outside gene matches: 3. Germline V gives CDR1 SGHDT, CDR2 YYEEEE. The DNA for the CDR3 is TGTGCCAGCAGCTCACAGGGGGCCAATGGCTACACCTTC. Protein product: CASSSQGANGYTF. The full variable domain, its missing parts supplied by reference TRBV5-6 and TRBJ1-2, is DAGVTQSPTHLIKTRGQQVTLRCSPKSGHDTVSWYQQALGQGPQFIFQYYEEEERQRGNFPDRFSGHQFPNYSSELNVNALLLGDSALYLCASSSQGANGYTFGSGTRLTVV.

CDR3 residues: CASSLAGQGAETQYF. In DNA, the CDR3 is TGTGCCAGCAGCTTGGCAGGGCAGGGGGCAGAGACCCAGTACTTC. The J gene is TRBJ2-5, the V gene TRBV5-6, with 8 bases identical to TRBD1. Germline V gives CDR1 SGHDT, CDR2 YYEEEE. This CDR3 region has 15 residues. The V gene end was trimmed by 0 bases and the J gene end by 4 bases; junction bases not matched to a gene: 5. Supplemented by reference TRBV5-6 and TRBJ2-5, the full variable domain reads DAGVTQSPTHLIKTRGQQVTLRCSPKSGHDTVSWYQQALGQGPQFIFQYYEEEERQRGNFPDRFSGHQFPNYSSELNVNALLLGDSALYLCASSLAGQGAETQYFGPGTRLLVL.

Concerning this clone: Other DNA sequences in this specimen translate into the identical CDR3. V gene TRBV9 combines with J gene TRBJ2-1, with 8 bases identical to TRBD1. Germline assignment: CDR1 SGDLS and CDR2 YYNGEE. The CDR3 runs to 14 residues. After removal of 4 bases from V and 5 bases from J, the junction contained 5 bases not matched to a gene. CDR3 DNA: TGTGCCAGCAGCCCGCGGGACAGGCACAATGAGCAGTTCTTC. Translation gives CASSPRDRHNEQFF.

This clone was counted only a few times. V is TRBV27 and J is TRBJ2-7, with D perhaps given as TRBD1 or TRBD2 (6 bases each). The CDR3 extends over 15 amino acids. Germline CDR1 and CDR2: MNHEY and SMNVEV (reference sequence). V lost 5 bases and J lost 4, with 18 bases in between. The CDR3 region is CASSHGGSGRYEQYF. In DNA, the CDR3 is TGTGCCAGCAGTCACGGGGGCTCGGGGCGATACGAGCAGTACTTC.

This chain joins TRBV7-9 and TRBJ2-1, with D possibly being TRBD2 (6 bases). This CDR3 has 14 residues. Trimming removed 5 bases at V and 4 bases at J, with 12 bases between. Germline CDR1 is SEHNR and CDR2 is FQNEAQ (reference sequence). DNA of the CDR3: TGTGCCAGCAGCGGGAGGACGGGATACAATGAGCAGTTCTTC. This translates into CASSGRTGYNEQFF. The full variable domain, rest sourced from reference TRBV7-9 and TRBJ2-1, is DTGVSQNPRHKITKRGQNVTFRCDPISEHNRLYWYRQTLGQGPEFLTYFQNEAQLEKSRLLSDRFSAERPKGSFSTLEIQRTEQGDSAMYLCASSGRTGYNEQFFGPGTRLTVL.

This rearrangement joins TRBV11-3 to TRBJ2-3, with 10 bases aligning to TRBD2. Germline CDR1 SGHNT, CDR2 YENEEA. Losses at the gene ends were 4 bases for V and 2 bases for J; bases not matched to a gene: 6. CDR3 length equals 16 residues. The CDR3 region has the DNA TGTGCCAGCAGCTCCCGACTAGCGGGCCTCACAGATACGCAGTATTTT. Its translation: CASSSRLAGLTDTQYF.

The gene calls are TRBV5-6 and TRBJ2-5; TRBD2 matches at 9 bases. J gave up 9 bases and V 3 bases, and 6 bases lay outside the gene matches. Germline CDR1 and CDR2: SGHDT and YYEEEE. The CDR3 loop spans 13 amino acids. The CDR3 sequence: CASSSRLAEPQYF. CDR3 DNA sequence: TGTGCCAGCAGCTCCCGACTAGCGGAGCCCCAGTACTTC.

To note about this clone: At the DNA level, this CDR3 is encoded by other sequences in the same sample as well. The chain employs TRBV27 and TRBJ2-7; D remains ambiguous. Germline CDR1 is MNHEY and CDR2 is SMNVEV (reference sequence). V was clipped by 2 bases and J by 2 bases, with 7 bases between them. CDR3 length: 13 amino acids. CDR3 loop: CASSLRPPYEQYF. The CDR3 bases are TGTGCCAGCAGTTTAAGGCCGCCCTACGAGCAGTACTTC.